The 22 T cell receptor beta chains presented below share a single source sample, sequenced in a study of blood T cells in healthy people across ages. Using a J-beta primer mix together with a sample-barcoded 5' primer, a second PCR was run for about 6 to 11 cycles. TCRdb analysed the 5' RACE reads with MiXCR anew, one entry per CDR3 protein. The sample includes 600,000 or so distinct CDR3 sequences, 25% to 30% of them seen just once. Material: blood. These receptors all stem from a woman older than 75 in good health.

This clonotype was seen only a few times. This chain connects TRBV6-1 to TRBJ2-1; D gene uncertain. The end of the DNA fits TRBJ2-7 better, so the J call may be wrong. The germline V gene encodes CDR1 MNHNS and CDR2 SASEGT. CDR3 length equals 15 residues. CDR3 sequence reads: CASIAGPSSYNEQYF. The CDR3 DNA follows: TGTGCCAGCATCGCCGGACCGAGCTCCTACAATGAGCAGTACTTC.

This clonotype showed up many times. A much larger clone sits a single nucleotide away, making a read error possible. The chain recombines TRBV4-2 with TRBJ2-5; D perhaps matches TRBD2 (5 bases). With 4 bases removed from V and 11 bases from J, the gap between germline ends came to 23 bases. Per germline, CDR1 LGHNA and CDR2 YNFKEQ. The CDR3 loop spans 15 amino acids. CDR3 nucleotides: TGTGCCAGCAGCCTAACATCGGGGAATAGGGATGAGCAGTACTTC. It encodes CASSLTSGNRDEQYF.

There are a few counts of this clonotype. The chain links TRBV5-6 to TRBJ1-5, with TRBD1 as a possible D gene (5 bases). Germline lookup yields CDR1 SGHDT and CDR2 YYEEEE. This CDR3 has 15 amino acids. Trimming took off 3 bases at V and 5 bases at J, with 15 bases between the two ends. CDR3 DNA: TGTGCCAGCAGCTGGGGCTTGGGGGAAGATCAGCCCCAGCATTTT. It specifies CASSWGLGEDQPQHF.

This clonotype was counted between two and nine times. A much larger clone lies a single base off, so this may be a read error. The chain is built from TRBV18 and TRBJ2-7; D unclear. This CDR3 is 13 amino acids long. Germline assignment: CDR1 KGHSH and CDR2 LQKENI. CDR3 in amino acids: CACSPQKTYEQYF. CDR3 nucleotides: TGTGCCTGCTCACCTCAGAAAACCTACGAGCAGTACTTC.

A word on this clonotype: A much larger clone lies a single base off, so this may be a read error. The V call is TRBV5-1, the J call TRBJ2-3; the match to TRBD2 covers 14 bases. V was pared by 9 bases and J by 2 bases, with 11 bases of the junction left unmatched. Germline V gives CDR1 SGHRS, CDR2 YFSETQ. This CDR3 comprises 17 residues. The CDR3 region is CANRKRTSGGYTDTQYF. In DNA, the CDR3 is TGCGCCAACAGGAAACGGACTAGCGGGGGGTACACAGATACGCAGTATTTT.

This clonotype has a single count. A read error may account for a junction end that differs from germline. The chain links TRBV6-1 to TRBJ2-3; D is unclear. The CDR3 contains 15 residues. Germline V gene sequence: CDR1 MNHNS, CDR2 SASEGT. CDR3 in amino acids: CARSDSLDGTDTQYF. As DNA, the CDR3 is TGCGCCAGAAGTGACTCCCTGGATGGCACAGATACGCAGTATTTT.

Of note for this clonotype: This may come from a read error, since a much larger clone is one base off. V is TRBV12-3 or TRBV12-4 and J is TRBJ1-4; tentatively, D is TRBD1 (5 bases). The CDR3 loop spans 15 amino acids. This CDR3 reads CASSFLGQGHEKRFF. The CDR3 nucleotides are TGTGCCAGCAGTTTCTTGGGGCAGGGCCATGAAAAACGGTTTTTT.

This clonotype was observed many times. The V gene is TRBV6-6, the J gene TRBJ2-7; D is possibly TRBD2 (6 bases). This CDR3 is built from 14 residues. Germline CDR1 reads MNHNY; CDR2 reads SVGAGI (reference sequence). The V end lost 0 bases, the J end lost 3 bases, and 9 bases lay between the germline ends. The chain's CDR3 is CASSYSEGLYEQYF. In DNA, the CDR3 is TGTGCCAGCAGTTACTCGGAGGGGCTCTACGAGCAGTACTTC.

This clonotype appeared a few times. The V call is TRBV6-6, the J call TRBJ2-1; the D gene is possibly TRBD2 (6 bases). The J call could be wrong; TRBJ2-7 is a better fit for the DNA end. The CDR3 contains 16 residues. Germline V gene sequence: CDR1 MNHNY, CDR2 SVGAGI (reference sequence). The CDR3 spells CASSSLGGLFYNEQYF. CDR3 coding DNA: TGTGCCAGCAGTTCCCTCGGGGGACTCTTTTACAATGAGCAGTACTTC.

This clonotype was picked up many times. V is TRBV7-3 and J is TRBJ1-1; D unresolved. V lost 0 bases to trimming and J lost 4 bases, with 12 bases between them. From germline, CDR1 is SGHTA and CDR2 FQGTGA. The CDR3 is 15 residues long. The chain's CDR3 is CASSLTTGSSTEAFF. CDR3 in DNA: TGTGCCAGCAGCTTAACGACGGGCAGTAGCACTGAAGCTTTCTTT.

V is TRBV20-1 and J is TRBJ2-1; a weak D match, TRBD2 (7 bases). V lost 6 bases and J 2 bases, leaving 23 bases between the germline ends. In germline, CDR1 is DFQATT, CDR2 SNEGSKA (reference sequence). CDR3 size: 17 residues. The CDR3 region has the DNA TGCAGTGCGGCGCGGCGGGGGCCAAATAACGCCTACAATGAGCAGTTCTTC. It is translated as CSAARRGPNNAYNEQFF.

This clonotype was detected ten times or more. The CDR3 here is CASSTSTGPRTNVLTF. DNA of the CDR3: TGTGCCAGCAGTACATCGACAGGCCCGAGGACCAACGTCCTGACTTTC. The rearrangement uses TRBV2 and TRBJ2-6; D is possibly TRBD1 (6 bases). The CDR3 sequence is 16 residues long. CDR1 and CDR2 (germline): SNHLY, FYNNEI. With 5 bases removed from V and 8 bases from J, the gap between germline ends came to 19 bases. The full variable domain, its missing parts supplied by reference TRBV2 and TRBJ2-6, is EPEVTQTPSHQVTQMGQEVILRCVPISNHLYFYWYRQILGQKVEFLVSFYNNEISEKSEIFDDQFSVERPDGSNFTLKIRSTKLEDSAMYFCASSTSTGPRTNVLTFGAGSRLTVL.

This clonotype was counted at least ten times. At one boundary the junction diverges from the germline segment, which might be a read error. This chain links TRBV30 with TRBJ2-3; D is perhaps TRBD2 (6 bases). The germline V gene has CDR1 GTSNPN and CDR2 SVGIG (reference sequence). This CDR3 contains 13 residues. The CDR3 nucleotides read TGTGCCAGGAGGGCGGTTAGCACAGATACGCAGTATTTT. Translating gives CARRAVSTDTQYF. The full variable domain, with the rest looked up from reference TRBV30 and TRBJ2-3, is SQTIHQWPATLVQPVGSPLSLECTVEGTSNPNLYWYRQAAGRGLQLLFYSVGIGQISSEVPQNLSASRPQDRQFILSSKKLLLSDSGFYLCARRAVSTDTQYFGPGTRLTVL.

CDR3: CSVKGYTEAFF. The DNA for the CDR3 is TGCAGCGTTAAAGGATACACTGAAGCTTTCTTT. The genes are TRBV29-1 and TRBJ1-1; D not resolved. V lost 5 bases and J 3 bases, leaving 7 bases between the germline ends. The germline CDR1 and CDR2 sequences are SQVTM and ANQGSEA. The CDR3 extends over 11 amino acids.

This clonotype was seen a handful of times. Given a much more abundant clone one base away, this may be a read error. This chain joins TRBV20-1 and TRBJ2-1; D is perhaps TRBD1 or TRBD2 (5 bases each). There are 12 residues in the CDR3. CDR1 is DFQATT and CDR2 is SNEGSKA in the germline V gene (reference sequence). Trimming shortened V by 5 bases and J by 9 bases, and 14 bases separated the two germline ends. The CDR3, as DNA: TGCAGTGCTCACGGGACGGGGAGTGAGCAGTTCTTC. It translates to CSAHGTGSEQFF.

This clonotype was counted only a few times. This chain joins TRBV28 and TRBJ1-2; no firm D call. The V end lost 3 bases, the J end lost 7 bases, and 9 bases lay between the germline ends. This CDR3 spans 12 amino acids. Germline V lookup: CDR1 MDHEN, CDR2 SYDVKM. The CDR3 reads CASSLVGSGYTF. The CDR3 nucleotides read TGTGCCAGCAGTTTGGTGGGGAGTGGCTACACCTTC.

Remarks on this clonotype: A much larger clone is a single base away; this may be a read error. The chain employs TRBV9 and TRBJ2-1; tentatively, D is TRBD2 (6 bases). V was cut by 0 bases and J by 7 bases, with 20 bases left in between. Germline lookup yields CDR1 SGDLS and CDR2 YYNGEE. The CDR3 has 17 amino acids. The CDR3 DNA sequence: TGTGCCAGCAGCGTAGGGGGGGACGCACCAATGAGGAATGAGCAGTTCTTC. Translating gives CASSVGGDAPMRNEQFF.

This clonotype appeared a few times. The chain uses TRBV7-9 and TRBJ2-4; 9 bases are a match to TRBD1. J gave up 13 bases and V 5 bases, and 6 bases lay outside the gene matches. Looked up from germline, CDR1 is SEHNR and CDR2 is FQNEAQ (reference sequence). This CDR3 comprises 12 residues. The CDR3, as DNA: TGTGCCAGCAGCCCCAGGGACAGGGAGCAGTACTTC. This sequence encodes CASSPRDREQYF.

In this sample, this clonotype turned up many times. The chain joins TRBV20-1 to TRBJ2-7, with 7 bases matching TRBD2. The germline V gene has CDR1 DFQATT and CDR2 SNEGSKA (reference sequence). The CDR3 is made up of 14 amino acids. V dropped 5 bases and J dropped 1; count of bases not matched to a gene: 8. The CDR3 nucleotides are TGCAGTGCTCCGGGGGGTCTTATGTCCTACGAGCAGTACTTC. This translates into CSAPGGLMSYEQYF.

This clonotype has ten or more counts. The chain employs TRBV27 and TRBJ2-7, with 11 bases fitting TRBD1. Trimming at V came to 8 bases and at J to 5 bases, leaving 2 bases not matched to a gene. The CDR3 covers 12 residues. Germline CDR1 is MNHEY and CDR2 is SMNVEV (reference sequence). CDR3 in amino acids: CASGQGADEQYF. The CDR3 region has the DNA TGTGCCAGCGGACAGGGGGCCGACGAGCAGTACTTC.

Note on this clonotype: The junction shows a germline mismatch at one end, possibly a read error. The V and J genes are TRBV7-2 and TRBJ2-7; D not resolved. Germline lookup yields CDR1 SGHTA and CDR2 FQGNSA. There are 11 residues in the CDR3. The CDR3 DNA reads TGTGCCAGCAGCTTTCCCTATGAGCAGTACTTC. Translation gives CASSFPYEQYF.

The CDR3 bases are TGTGCCAGCAGTACTAACAGGGGACCATACGAGCAGTACTTC. It specifies CASSTNRGPYEQYF. The chain is built from TRBV27 and TRBJ2-7; TRBD1 aligns across 7 bases. The CDR3 is 14 residues long. V trimming: 5 bases; J trimming: 4 bases; junction bases outside the gene matches: 8. Germline CDR1 reads MNHEY; CDR2 reads SMNVEV (reference sequence).